A single sample gave rise to the 3 T cell receptor beta chains below, sequenced in a study of T cell responses to AZD1222 COVID-19 vaccine. Some clones are missing from TCRdb's copy, which holds only in-frame ones; the method was immunoSEQ multiplex PCR. The sample has some 81,000 clones; 75% to 95% are singletons. The specimen was peripheral blood, collected 28 days after the second AZD1222 dose. The receptors shown here come from an adult who received the AZD1222 COVID-19 vaccine.

V and J are TRBV10-2 and TRBJ2-1; 9 bases fit TRBD1. The CDR3 spans 14 residues. V lost 6 bases to trimming and J lost 5 bases; unmatched junction nucleotides: 5. The germline V gene encodes CDR1 WSHSY and CDR2 SAAADI. The CDR3 nucleotides read TGCGCCAGCAGGGGGGGACAGGGTAACAATGAGCAGTTCTTC. Residues: CASRGGQGNNEQFF.

V is TRBV28 and J is TRBJ2-2, with 8 bases that match TRBD2. The V and J ends lost 8 bases and 4 bases, in that order; junction bases with no gene match: 3. In germline, CDR1 is MDHEN, CDR2 SYDVKM. This CDR3 region has 13 residues. CDR3 amino acids: CASGREVTGELFF. The CDR3 DNA sequence: TGTGCCAGCGGGCGGGAGGTCACCGGGGAGCTGTTTTTT.

The chain joins TRBV27 to TRBJ1-6; D is unclear. Germline values: CDR1 MNHEY, CDR2 SMNVEV (reference sequence). The V end was cut by 3 bases, the J end by 6 bases, with 3 bases between. This CDR3 is built from 12 residues. CDR3 DNA: TGTGCCAGCAGTTTGCGTAATTCACCCCTCCACTTT. As protein: CASSLRNSPLHF.